The clone carrying this T cell receptor beta chain occurred a few times. The sample comes from a study of cytomegalovirus exposure and HLA in healthy donors. Whole-study context: Earlier, 150 million to 200 million T cells were analyzed, and about 100 million unique TCR beta sequences were found among them.

Germline V gene lookup returns CDR1 SEHNR and CDR2 FQNEAQ (reference sequence). This CDR3 region has 13 residues. V gave up 2 bases and J gave up 5 bases, with 10 bases separating them. The PCR had 60 Vbeta and 13 Jbeta primers. Clones were read by immunoSEQ multiplex PCR, and TCRdb kept only the in-frame ones, dropping some. The sample records 90,000 to 110,000 clones, roughly 13% being singletons. Input material: PBMCs. The genes are TRBV7-9 and TRBJ2-7; TRBD2 is a possible D gene (6 bases). The sequence derives from a middle-aged man in good health and CMV-seropositive. The CDR3 sequence: CASSLRGIDEQYV. CDR3 nucleotide sequence: TGTGCCAGCAGCTTACGGGGGATCGACGAGCAGTACGTC.